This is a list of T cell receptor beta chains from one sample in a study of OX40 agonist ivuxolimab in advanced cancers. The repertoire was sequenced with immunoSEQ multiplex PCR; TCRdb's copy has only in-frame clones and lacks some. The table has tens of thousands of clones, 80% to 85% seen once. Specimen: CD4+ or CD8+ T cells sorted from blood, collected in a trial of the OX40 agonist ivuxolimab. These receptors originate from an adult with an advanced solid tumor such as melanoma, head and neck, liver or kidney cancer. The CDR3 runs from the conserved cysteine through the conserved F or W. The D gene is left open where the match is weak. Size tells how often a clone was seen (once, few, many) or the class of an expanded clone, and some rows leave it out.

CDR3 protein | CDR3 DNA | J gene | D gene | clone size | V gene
CASSLGTGRTEAFF | TGTGCCAGCAGCTTAGGGACAGGGCGCACTGAAGCTTTCTTT | TRBJ1-1 | TRBD1 | - | TRBV7-8
CASSLFGGRGRGTEAFF | TGTGCCAGCAGTTTATTTGGGGGGCGCGGACGGGGTACTGAAGCTTTCTTT | TRBJ1-1 | - | - | TRBV28
CASRDLPGGLYEQYF | TGCGCCAGCAGGGACCTCCCGGGGGGCCTCTACGAGCAGTACTTC | TRBJ2-7 | - | few | TRBV4-1
CASSLWGASGEAPGIEQFF | TGTGCCAGCAGTTTATGGGGCGCCAGCGGGGAGGCTCCGGGTATTGAGCAGTTCTTC | TRBJ2-1 | TRBD2 | - | TRBV27
CASSRTGGRSEQYF | TGTGCCAGCAGTCGGACAGGCGGGAGGTCCGAGCAGTACTTC | TRBJ2-7 | - | - | TRBV11-1
CASSPTGDKNEAFF | TGTGCCAGCTCACCGACAGGGGATAAGAATGAAGCTTTCTTT | TRBJ1-1 | TRBD1 | - | TRBV18
CASSWGTGGEQYF | TGTGCCAGCAGCTGGGGGACAGGGGGCGAGCAGTACTTC | TRBJ2-7 | TRBD1 | - | TRBV5-5
CASSSQAHNNEQFF | TGTGCCAGCAGCTCCCAGGCCCATAACAATGAGCAGTTCTTC | TRBJ2-1 | - | - | TRBV13
CAWSVLGAGANVLTF | TGTGCCTGGAGTGTACTCGGGGCTGGGGCCAACGTCCTGACTTTC | TRBJ2-6 | - | many | TRBV30
CASSLWQSNQPQHF | TGTGCCAGCAGCTTGTGGCAGAGCAATCAGCCCCAGCATTTT | TRBJ1-5 | - | - | TRBV5-6
CASSESGSTDTQYF | TGTGCCAGCAGCGAGAGCGGGAGCACAGATACGCAGTATTTT | TRBJ2-3 | - | - | TRBV9
CASSSGTSGREQFF | TGTGCCAGCAGCTCAGGGACTAGCGGGAGAGAGCAGTTCTTC | TRBJ2-1 | TRBD2 | - | TRBV9
CASSLGGGDYNEQFF | TGTGCCAGCAGCTTGGGTGGAGGGGACTACAATGAGCAGTTCTTC | TRBJ2-1 | - | - | TRBV5-6
CASSQDPGTYNEQFF | TGCGCCAGCAGCCAAGATCCCGGGACTTACAATGAGCAGTTCTTC | TRBJ2-1 | - | - | TRBV4-1
CASSIRGTNEKLFF | TGTGCCAGCAGTATTAGAGGGACTAATGAAAAACTGTTTTTT | TRBJ1-4 | - | - | TRBV25-1
CAWSVGQGVNEQYF | TGTGCCTGGAGTGTGGGGCAGGGGGTTAACGAGCAGTACTTC | TRBJ2-7 | TRBD1 | few | TRBV30
CASSLFGRAKRSEQYF | TGTGCCAGCAGTTTATTTGGGCGGGCCAAAAGAAGTGAGCAGTACTTC | TRBJ2-7 | - | - | TRBV27
CAWSRTWGSGSVEQYF | TGTGCCTGGAGTCGGACTTGGGGAAGCGGGAGTGTCGAGCAGTACTTC | TRBJ2-7 | TRBD2 | - | TRBV30
CSVEEGRGRFSEQYF | TGCAGCGTTGAAGAGGGCAGGGGGCGTTTTAGCGAGCAGTACTTC | TRBJ2-7 | TRBD1 | - | TRBV29-1
CASGLLQGSTGELFF | TGTGCTAGTGGTTTGCTTCAGGGCTCCACCGGGGAGCTGTTTTTT | TRBJ2-2 | - | - | TRBV12-5
CASSFGRSPKGTDTQYF | TGTGCCAGCAGCTTCGGACGGTCTCCCAAGGGCACAGATACGCAGTATTTT | TRBJ2-3 | - | - | TRBV5-4
CASSQDTKTQYF | TGCGCCAGCAGCCAAGATACGAAGACCCAGTACTTC | TRBJ2-5 | - | - | TRBV4-1